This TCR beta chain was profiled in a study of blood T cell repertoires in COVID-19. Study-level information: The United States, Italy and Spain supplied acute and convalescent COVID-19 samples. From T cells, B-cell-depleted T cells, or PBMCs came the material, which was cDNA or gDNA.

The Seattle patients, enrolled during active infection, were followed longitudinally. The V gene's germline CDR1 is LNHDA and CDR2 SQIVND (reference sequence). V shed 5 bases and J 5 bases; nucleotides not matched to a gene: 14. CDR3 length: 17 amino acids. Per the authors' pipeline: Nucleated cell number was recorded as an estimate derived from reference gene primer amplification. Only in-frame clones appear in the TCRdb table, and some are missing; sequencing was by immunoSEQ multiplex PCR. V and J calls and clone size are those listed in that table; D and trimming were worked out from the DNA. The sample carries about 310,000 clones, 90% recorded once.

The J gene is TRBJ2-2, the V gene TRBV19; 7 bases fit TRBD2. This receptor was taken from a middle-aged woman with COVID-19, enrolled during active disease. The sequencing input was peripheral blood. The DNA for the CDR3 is TGTGCCAGTAGTGCCGGCGGGGGAGCGGGGAAAACCGGGGAGCTGTTTTTT. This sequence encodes CASSAGGGAGKTGELFF. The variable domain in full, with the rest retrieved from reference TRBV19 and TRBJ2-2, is DGGITQSPKYLFRKEGQNVTLSCEQNLNHDAMYWYRQDPGQGLRLIYYSQIVNDFQKGDIAEGYSVSREKKESFPLTVTSAQKNPTAFYLCASSAGGGAGKTGELFFGEGSRLTVL.